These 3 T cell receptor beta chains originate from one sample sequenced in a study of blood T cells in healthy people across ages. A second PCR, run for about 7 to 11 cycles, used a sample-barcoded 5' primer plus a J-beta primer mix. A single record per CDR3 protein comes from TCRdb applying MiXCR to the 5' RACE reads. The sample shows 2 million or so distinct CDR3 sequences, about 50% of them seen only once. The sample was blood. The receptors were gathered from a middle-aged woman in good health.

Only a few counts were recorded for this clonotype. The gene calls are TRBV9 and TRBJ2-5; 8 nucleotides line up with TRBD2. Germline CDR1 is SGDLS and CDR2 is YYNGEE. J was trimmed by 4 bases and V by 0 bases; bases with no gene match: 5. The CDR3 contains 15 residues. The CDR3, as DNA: TGTGCCAGCAGCGTAGTGGGGACTAGTGGAGAGACCCAGTACTTC. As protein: CASSVVGTSGETQYF.

Written as DNA, the CDR3 is TGTGCCAGCAGCCGAGGATGGGGGACAGGCGTCAATGAGCAGTTCTTC. It encodes CASSRGWGTGVNEQFF. The chain combines TRBV7-9 with TRBJ2-1; 8 bases agree with TRBD1. J was trimmed by 6 bases and V by 5 bases; bases with no gene match: 12. CDR3 size: 16 residues. CDR1 SEHNR and CDR2 FQNEAQ come from the germline V gene (reference sequence).

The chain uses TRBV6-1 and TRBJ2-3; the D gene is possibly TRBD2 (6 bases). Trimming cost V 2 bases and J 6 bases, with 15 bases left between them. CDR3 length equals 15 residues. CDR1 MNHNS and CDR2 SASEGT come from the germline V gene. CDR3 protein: CASSESILAPDTQYF. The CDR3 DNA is TGTGCCAGCAGTGAATCAATACTAGCCCCTGATACGCAGTATTTT.